This entry is about one T cell receptor beta chain. TCRdb's table, derived via immunoSEQ multiplex PCR, lists solely in-frame clones and lacks some. The data show 2.3 million or so clones, more than 85% seen once. With 0 bases clipped from V and 0 bases from J, the junction kept 4 bases outside the gene matches. Germline CDR1 and CDR2: SGDLS and YYNGEE. This CDR3 has 18 residues. This specimen comes from a study of shared clonotypes between healthy human individuals. The gene calls are TRBV9 and TRBJ2-3; 13 nucleotides agree with TRBD2. Sequenced: naive CD4+ T cells from PBMCs. The subset denotes: CD45RA+ positively selected. The receptor's source is a man aged 18 to 30 in good health. Some clones in this sample may be carry-over from other donors' samples. CDR3 DNA: TGTGCCAGCAGCGTAGGACTAGCGGGAGGCTCCAGCACAGATACGCAGTATTTT. It codes for CASSVGLAGGSSTDTQYF.